This entry features one T cell receptor (beta chain) sequence. Its antigen is still unknown. The sample belongs to a study of cytomegalovirus exposure and HLA in healthy donors. The study's findings and limits: Investigators reported more than 150 TCR beta chains as tied to cytomegalovirus. Fewer N-insertions (relative to the approximately 700-donor mean) were reportedly seen in an Asian-associated ancestry cluster in a later analysis.

This PCR relied on a set of 60 Vbeta primers and 13 Jbeta primers. Clones were sequenced by immunoSEQ multiplex PCR, and TCRdb holds only the in-frame ones, with some missing. The sample's table shows fewer than 35,000 clones. Germline-derived CDR1 and CDR2 are MNHEY and SMNVEV (reference sequence). The CDR3 length is 13 residues. The V and J ends lost 3 bases and 7 bases, in that order; junction bases with no gene match: 2. Healthy bone marrow donors formed the donor group. The clonotype originates from a female donor in good health and CMV-seronegative. Sequencing was done on a sample of PBMCs. The chain employs TRBV27 and TRBJ1-5; 8 bases are shared with TRBD1. CDR3 amino acids: CASSLDRVQPQHF. In DNA form, the CDR3 reads TGTGCCAGCAGTTTGGACAGGGTGCAGCCCCAGCATTTT.